This T cell receptor (beta chain) came from a study of T-cell reconstitution after alpha-beta-depleted transplantation in children. Per the germline V gene, CDR1 is LNHDA and CDR2 is SQIVND (reference sequence). The V end was cut by 7 bases, the J end by 7 bases, with 21 bases between. This CDR3 region has 15 residues. Unique molecular identifiers were used to barcode this TCRbeta library. From the PCR reads, TCRdb called clonotypes with MiXCR, one entry per CDR3 protein. The data contain hundreds of thousands of distinct CDR3 sequences, 16% of them seen just once; the ten biggest clones take up around 4.5%.

The TCR was taken from a male patient younger than 18 who had a stem cell transplant for acute lymphoblastic leukemia, so the T cells may come from the graft donor. V is TRBV19 and J is TRBJ2-3; a possible D gene is TRBD2 (6 bases). The sequences come from PBMCs, mostly from graft donor cells, collected 360 days after TCRalphabeta/CD19-depleted stem cell transplant. CDR3 loop: CASTPYGGGENTQYF. The CDR3 DNA sequence: TGTGCCAGTACTCCATATGGAGGAGGGGAGAATACGCAGTATTTT.